This T cell receptor beta chain was retrieved from a study of identifying expanded T cells in peripheral blood. This CDR3 comprises 12 residues. Germline V lookup: CDR1 SEHNR, CDR2 FQNEAQ (reference sequence). The V and J ends lost 5 bases and 2 bases respectively, with 5 bases between them. The table came from immunoSEQ multiplex PCR; TCRdb's copy has only in-frame clones and leaves some out. The table lists approximately 130,000 clones, approximately 86% of them singletons. The rearrangement links TRBV7-9 to TRBJ2-3; D is ambiguous. The sample consisted of blood. The clonotype was recovered from a person between 18 and 69 years old in good health. DNA for the CDR3: TGTGCCAGCAGCGAGGACACAGATACGCAGTATTTT. Protein product: CASSEDTDTQYF.